Here is one T cell receptor (beta chain) with its context. Its matching antigen is unknown. Sequencing used immunoSEQ multiplex PCR; TCRdb keeps in-frame clones, though not all of them. Here the sample spans around 300,000 clones, 88% being singletons. V lost 1 base, J lost 1 base, and 4 bases lay in between. The CDR3 length is 12 residues. Germline loops: CDR1 GTSNPN, CDR2 SVGIG (reference sequence). Documented treatment: 15 to 20 received Ad26.COV2.S at low or high dose, single or two shots; 5 received placebo; per-sample allocation not given. Following the first vaccine or placebo injection, samples were taken on day 63. A Boston donor was an adult aged 18-55 years. This sample is drawn from a study of Ad26.COV2.S vaccination and SARS-CoV-2 variants. Study results and caveats: Reportedly, spike-specific CD8+ and CD4+ T cell responses achieved substantial breadth once vaccination had taken place. Recipients of either vaccine or placebo displayed similar breadth of non-spike TCRs. Possible underestimation of total T cell responses by the TCR breadth and depth analyses was noted.

The source material was peripheral blood, sampled in a trial of Ad26.COV2.S vaccine versus placebo. The chain is built from TRBV30 and TRBJ1-1; D ambiguous. The origin of this receptor is a person between 18 and 65 years old who received the Ad26.COV2.S COVID-19 vaccine or a placebo. CDR3 protein: CAWSDGNTEAFF. CDR3 DNA sequence: TGTGCCTGGAGTGACGGGAACACTGAAGCTTTCTTT.